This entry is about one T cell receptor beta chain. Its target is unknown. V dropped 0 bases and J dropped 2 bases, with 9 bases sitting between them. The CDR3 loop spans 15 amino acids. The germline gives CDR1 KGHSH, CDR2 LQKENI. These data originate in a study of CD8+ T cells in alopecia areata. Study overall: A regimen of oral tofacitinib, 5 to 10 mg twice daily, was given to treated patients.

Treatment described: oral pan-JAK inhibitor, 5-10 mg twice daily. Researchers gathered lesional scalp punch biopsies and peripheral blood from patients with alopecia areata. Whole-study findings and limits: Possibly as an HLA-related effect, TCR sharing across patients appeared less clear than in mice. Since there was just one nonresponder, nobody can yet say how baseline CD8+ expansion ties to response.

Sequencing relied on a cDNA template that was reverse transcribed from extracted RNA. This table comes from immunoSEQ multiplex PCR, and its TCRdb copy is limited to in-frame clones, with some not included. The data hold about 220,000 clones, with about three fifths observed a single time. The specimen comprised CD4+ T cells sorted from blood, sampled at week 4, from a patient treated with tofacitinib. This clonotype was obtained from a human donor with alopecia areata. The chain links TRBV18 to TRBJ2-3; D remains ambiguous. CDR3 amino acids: CASSPPGQLTDTQYF. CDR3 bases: TGTGCCAGCTCACCACCGGGTCAACTCACAGATACGCAGTATTTT.